Each of the 9 T cell receptor beta chains below was sequenced from the same sample in a study of blood T cell repertoires in COVID-19. Generated by immunoSEQ multiplex PCR, the TCRdb table keeps only in-frame clones and is missing some. The repertoire holds around 180,000 clones, with 70% to 90% as singletons. Sequenced sample: peripheral blood. These receptors came from a man aged 55-75 years with acute or convalescent COVID-19.

The gene calls are TRBV12-3 or TRBV12-4 and TRBJ2-1; TRBD2 matches 7 bases. The CDR3 has 13 amino acids. The J segment lost 3 bases and the V segment lost 7 bases, leaving 3 bases of the junction unmatched. This CDR3 is CASKGTNYNEQFF. The DNA for the CDR3 is TGTGCCAGCAAAGGGACTAACTACAATGAGCAGTTCTTC.

The chain recombines TRBV7-2 with TRBJ2-2; the D gene is possibly TRBD2 (6 bases). V lost 2 bases and J 4 bases, leaving 17 bases between the germline ends. Germline CDR1 and CDR2: SGHTA and FQGNSA. The CDR3 extends over 17 amino acids. CDR3 sequence: CASSLRAGRGSTGELFF. The CDR3 DNA sequence: TGTGCCAGCAGCTTAAGGGCGGGAAGAGGGTCCACCGGGGAGCTGTTTTTT.

The genes are TRBV3-1 (or the pseudogene TRBV3-2) and TRBJ2-7; 10 bases map to TRBD2. This CDR3 is built from 15 residues. V dropped 5 bases and J dropped 3; count of bases not matched to a gene: 7. The germline V gene encodes CDR1 LGHDT and CDR2 YNNKEL (reference sequence). The CDR3 is CASSSSASGSYEQYF. The DNA for the CDR3 is TGTGCCAGCAGCTCCTCCGCTAGCGGGAGCTACGAGCAGTACTTC.

The chain links TRBV2 to TRBJ2-5; TRBD2 aligns across 7 bases. The CDR3 length is 13 residues. Germline CDR1 is SNHLY and CDR2 is FYNNEI. Trimming cost V 4 bases and J 4 bases; bases outside gene matches: 3. For the CDR3, the DNA is TGTGCCAGCAGTGGGGGACTACGAGAGACCCAGTACTTC. This encodes CASSGGLRETQYF.

This clone has a single count. The V call is TRBV5-1, the J call TRBJ2-7; the D gene is possibly TRBD2 (6 bases). The CDR3 length is 12 residues. Trimming stripped 7 bases from V and 6 bases from J, with 14 bases between. Germline V gene lookup returns CDR1 SGHRS and CDR2 YFSETQ. The CDR3 protein is CASSPGDGEQYF. CDR3 nucleotide sequence: TGCGCCAGCTCCCCGGGGGACGGCGAGCAGTACTTC. Using reference TRBV5-1 and TRBJ2-7 for the parts outside the CDR3, the full variable domain is KAGVTQTPRYLIKTRGQQVTLSCSPISGHRSVSWYQQTPGQGLQFLFEYFSETQRNKGNFPGRFSGRQFSNSRSEMNVSTLELGDSALYLCASSPGDGEQYFGPGTRLTVT.

The genes are TRBV5-5 and TRBJ2-7; 12 bases align to TRBD2. The J segment lost 4 bases and the V segment lost 0 bases, leaving 14 bases of the junction unmatched. From germline, CDR1 is SGHKS and CDR2 YYEKEE (reference sequence). The CDR3 loop spans 19 amino acids. This CDR3 reads CASSLEGFGLAGGRYEQYF. CDR3 coding DNA: TGTGCCAGCAGCTTGGAGGGGTTCGGGCTAGCGGGAGGGCGATACGAGCAGTACTTC.

This chain uses TRBV10-3 with TRBJ2-7, with TRBD1 as a possible D gene (5 bases). Germline loops: CDR1 ENHRY, CDR2 SYGVKD. The CDR3 is 13 residues long. V shed 3 bases and J shed 6 bases, with 12 bases lying between them. The chain's CDR3 is CAISEKGSGEQYF. For the CDR3, the DNA is TGTGCCATCAGTGAAAAGGGGTCGGGCGAGCAGTACTTC.

The chain is built from TRBV7-2 and TRBJ2-2, with TRBD1 matching over 9 bases. Per germline, CDR1 SGHTA and CDR2 FQGNSA. After removal of 5 bases from V and 3 bases from J, the junction contained 4 bases not matched to a gene. The CDR3 sequence is 15 residues long. In nucleotides, the CDR3 is TGTGCCAGCAGCCCTGGGACAGGGTACACCGGGGAGCTGTTTTTT. Translation gives CASSPGTGYTGELFF.

The chain joins TRBV3-1 (or the pseudogene TRBV3-2) to TRBJ1-6, with a possible D match to TRBD1 (5 bases). The V gene lost 0 bases and the J gene lost 6 bases, with 6 bases spanning the gap. This CDR3 comprises 14 residues. CDR1 and CDR2 (germline): LGHDT, YNNKEL (reference sequence). The CDR3 region is CASSQDDSNSPLHF. CDR3 nucleotides: TGTGCCAGCAGCCAAGATGACAGTAATTCACCCCTCCACTTT.